A single TCR beta chain is shown here with its context. Trimming cost V 5 bases and J 5 bases, with 12 bases left between them. The CDR3 contains 13 residues. CDR1 is MNHEY and CDR2 is SMNVEV in the germline V gene (reference sequence). This record comes from a study of Ad26.COV2.S vaccination and SARS-CoV-2 variants. The data were produced by immunoSEQ multiplex PCR, yet TCRdb's version contains in-frame clones alone and is incomplete. The repertoire holds hundreds of thousands of clones, with around 90% as singletons. Stated treatment: around 19 received Ad26.COV2.S at low or high dose, single or two shots; roughly 5 received placebo; per-sample allocation not given. Each sample was drawn 63 days after the first injection (of vaccine or placebo).

The J gene is TRBJ1-1, the V gene TRBV27; D possibly corresponds to TRBD1 (5 bases). The TCR originated in a person between 18 and 65 years old who received the Ad26.COV2.S COVID-19 vaccine or a placebo. The sequenced sample was peripheral blood, obtained in a trial of Ad26.COV2.S vaccine versus placebo. This CDR3 reads CASSPGLGTEAFF. CDR3 bases: TGTGCCAGCAGTCCAGGGCTGGGGACTGAAGCTTTCTTT.